This entry lists 22 T cell receptor beta chains sequenced from one sample in a study of blood T cell repertoires in COVID-19. Here immunoSEQ multiplex PCR was the method, and the copy in TCRdb shows in-frame clones only, minus some. Here the sample spans over 250,000 clones, 90% being singletons. Material for sequencing was PBMCs or T cells enriched from blood (not recorded which). The receptors originated from a woman under 40 who had recovered from COVID-19.

The chain joins TRBV6-6 to TRBJ2-2; 11 bases agree with TRBD2. Unmatched junction bases numbered 3, after V lost 5 bases and J lost 1 base. Germline CDR1 MNHNY, CDR2 SVGAGI (reference sequence). The CDR3 is 16 residues long. The CDR3 region has the DNA TGTGCCAGCAGTCCAGGACTAGCGGGGAACACCGGGGAGCTGTTTTTT. Encoded protein: CASSPGLAGNTGELFF.

This clone was counted once. The CDR3 DNA is TGCGCCAGCAGCTTGGTGCTTGGGACAGGGGTCTACGAGCAGTACTTC. Protein product: CASSLVLGTGVYEQYF. This rearrangement joins TRBV5-1 to TRBJ2-7; 10 nucleotides align to TRBD1. Trimming took 0 bases from V and 3 from J; bases not matched to a gene: 6. The CDR3 totals 16 residues. Germline lookup yields CDR1 SGHRS and CDR2 YFSETQ.

The genes are TRBV19 and TRBJ2-1; 12 nucleotides agree with TRBD1. The V and J ends lost 7 bases and 6 bases, in that order; junction bases with no gene match: 13. The CDR3 totals 17 residues. Germline CDR1 is LNHDA and CDR2 is SQIVND (reference sequence). The CDR3, as DNA: TGTGCCAGTACCCCTTCACCGGGACAGGGGGCGGTCAATGAGCAGTTCTTC. Amino acids: CASTPSPGQGAVNEQFF. The full variable domain, completed using reference TRBV19 and TRBJ2-1, is DGGITQSPKYLFRKEGQNVTLSCEQNLNHDAMYWYRQDPGQGLRLIYYSQIVNDFQKGDIAEGYSVSREKKESFPLTVTSAQKNPTAFYLCASTPSPGQGAVNEQFFGPGTRLTVL.

The chain has TRBV5-4 and TRBJ1-2, with D uncertain. CDR3 length: 14 amino acids. CDR1 SGHNT and CDR2 YYREEE come from the germline V gene (reference sequence). Trimming stripped 0 bases from V and 1 base from J, with 7 bases between. The CDR3 nucleotides are TGTGCCAGCAGCTTGGTCACAGTTAACTATGGCTACACCTTC. Its translation is CASSLVTVNYGYTF.

V and J are TRBV30 and TRBJ1-2; the D gene is possibly TRBD1 (5 bases). Germline V gene lookup returns CDR1 GTSNPN and CDR2 SVGIG (reference sequence). Trimming stripped 2 bases from V and 4 bases from J, with 8 bases between. The CDR3 is made up of 12 amino acids. The CDR3 DNA follows: TGTGCCTGGAGTCAGGGTATCTATGGCTACACCTTC. Translating gives CAWSQGIYGYTF.

The genes are TRBV10-3 and TRBJ2-1; 10 positions agree with TRBD2. This CDR3 is 17 amino acids long. Germline CDR1 and CDR2: ENHRY and SYGVKD. Trimming cost V 0 bases and J 5 bases; bases outside gene matches: 7. In DNA form, the CDR3 reads TGTGCCATCAGTGAGTCCCGGACTAGCGGACAAAACAATGAGCAGTTCTTC. It encodes CAISESRTSGQNNEQFF.

The chain recombines TRBV4-3 with TRBJ1-5; TRBD1 matches 7 bases. The V and J ends lost 5 bases and 9 bases, in that order; junction bases with no gene match: 4. Per the germline V gene, CDR1 is LGHNA and CDR2 is YSLEER. There are 12 residues in the CDR3. The CDR3: CASSYRQGPQHF. In nucleotides, the CDR3 is TGCGCCAGCAGCTACCGACAGGGGCCCCAGCATTTT.

J is TRBJ1-3 and V is TRBV18; D is uncertain. The germline V gene encodes CDR1 KGHSH and CDR2 LQKENI. Trimming stripped 3 bases from V and 0 bases from J, with 12 bases between. The CDR3 has 16 residues. The CDR3 DNA follows: TGTGCCAGCTCACCTTTGGGCAGCCACTCTGGAAACACCATATATTTT. Residues: CASSPLGSHSGNTIYF.

This chain links TRBV9 with TRBJ1-2; TRBD1 matches 7 bases. The V segment lost 4 bases and the J segment 5 bases; nucleotides outside the gene matches: 8. The CDR3 length is 14 residues. From germline, CDR1 is SGDLS and CDR2 YYNGEE. CDR3 protein: CASSTPARGYGYTF. DNA of the CDR3: TGTGCCAGCAGCACACCCGCCAGGGGGTATGGCTACACCTTC.

The chain uses TRBV3-1 (or the pseudogene TRBV3-2) and TRBJ2-3; 8 nucleotides line up with TRBD2. From germline, CDR1 is LGHDT and CDR2 YNNKEL (reference sequence). The junction had 6 bases not matched to a gene; V was cut back by 0 bases and J by 1 base. This CDR3 spans 17 amino acids. As DNA, the CDR3 is TGTGCCAGCAGCCAAGATAGCGCTAGCGGGCGCACAGATACGCAGTATTTT. Translated, it gives CASSQDSASGRTDTQYF.

The gene calls are TRBV2 and TRBJ1-5; D is undetermined. The germline CDR1 and CDR2 sequences are SNHLY and FYNNEI. The V end was cut by 3 bases, the J end by 4 bases, with 10 bases between. CDR3 size: 14 residues. In DNA form, the CDR3 reads TGTGCCAGCAGTGAGGGTCGGGGTAATCAGCCCCAGCATTTT. Its protein is CASSEGRGNQPQHF.

The genes are TRBV12-3 or TRBV12-4 and TRBJ1-2, with D uncertain. The CDR3 is 13 residues long. V was trimmed by 5 bases and J by 2 bases, leaving 9 bases between them. Here the CDR3 DNA reads TGTGCCAGCAGTACAGAGGGCAACTATGGCTACACCTTC. It codes for CASSTEGNYGYTF.

This clone came up once. The chain joins TRBV5-1 to TRBJ2-2, with a possible D match to TRBD1 (5 bases). CDR1 is SGHRS and CDR2 is YFSETQ in the germline V gene. The V and J ends lost 0 bases and 5 bases respectively, with 8 bases between them. CDR3 length equals 14 residues. Here the CDR3 reads CASSLAGSTGELFF. CDR3 bases: TGCGCCAGCAGCTTGGCAGGGTCTACCGGGGAGCTGTTTTTT.

This sequence joins TRBV28 and TRBJ1-1; no firm D call. Germline values: CDR1 MDHEN, CDR2 SYDVKM. This CDR3 is 12 amino acids long. V was pared by 7 bases and J by 0 bases, with 6 bases between. In nucleotides, the CDR3 is TGTGCCAGCACCGAGTTGAACACTGAAGCTTTCTTT. It is translated as CASTELNTEAFF.

V gene TRBV4-1 combines with J gene TRBJ2-5; D might be TRBD2 (5 bases). This CDR3 spans 14 amino acids. V shed 1 base and J shed 5 bases, with 11 bases lying between them. Germline V gene sequence: CDR1 MGHRA, CDR2 YSYEKL. In nucleotides, the CDR3 is TGCGCCAGCAGCCAAGTTGCTGGGGAGGAGACCCAGTACTTC. It codes for CASSQVAGEETQYF.

The chain links TRBV10-2 to TRBJ2-5, with D maybe TRBD2 (6 bases). Germline CDR1 and CDR2: WSHSY and SAAADI. Trimming stripped 2 bases from V and 1 base from J, with 14 bases between. The CDR3 runs 16 residues. CDR3 in DNA: TGCGCCAGCAGTGAGACATCTAGCGCCGCCCAAGAGACCCAGTACTTC. It specifies CASSETSSAAQETQYF.

The chain couples TRBV11-2 to TRBJ1-1; 9 positions agree with TRBD1. CDR1 is SGHAT and CDR2 is FQNNGV in the germline V gene. V was pared by 7 bases and J by 3 bases, with 9 bases of the junction left unmatched. The CDR3 is 15 residues long. In DNA, the CDR3 is TGTGCCAGCACCCAACAGGGGGCTAGGGACACTGAAGCTTTCTTT. Its protein is CASTQQGARDTEAFF.

The genes are TRBV28 and TRBJ1-1; unclear D gene. Germline loops: CDR1 MDHEN, CDR2 SYDVKM. Trimming removed 2 bases at V and 0 bases at J, with 13 bases between. The CDR3 spans 16 residues. The CDR3 bases are TGTGCCAGCAGTTTAACGGGGTTCCAAATGAACACTGAAGCTTTCTTT. It yields the protein CASSLTGFQMNTEAFF.

The chain recombines TRBV7-9 with TRBJ1-6; TRBD1 is a possible D gene (6 bases). The CDR3 consists of 16 residues. Germline V gives CDR1 SEHNR, CDR2 FQNEAQ (reference sequence). V was pared by 4 bases and J by 7 bases, with 17 bases between. In nucleotides, the CDR3 is TGTGCCAGCAGCTCGAGTGGGGGCGCTGGGAATTCACCCCTCCACTTT. It codes for CASSSSGGAGNSPLHF.

This clone occurred a few times. The rearrangement links TRBV11-2 to TRBJ2-7; 7 bases align to TRBD1. This CDR3 has 16 amino acids. The ends lost 0 bases at V and 2 bases at J; junction bases unmatched: 7. The germline V gene encodes CDR1 SGHAT and CDR2 FQNNGV. CDR3 nucleotide sequence: TGTGCCAGCAGCTTAGAGTCGGGACAGAGAACCTACGAGCAGTACTTC. Translating it yields CASSLESGQRTYEQYF.

This clone occurred once. The chain has TRBV28 and TRBJ2-7, with D possibly matching TRBD2 (6 bases). CDR3 length: 13 amino acids. The germline V gene encodes CDR1 MDHEN and CDR2 SYDVKM. Trimming took off 3 bases at V and 4 bases at J, with 10 bases between the two ends. The CDR3 DNA follows: TGTGCCAGCAGTTTCGGGACTTCTTACGAGCAGTACTTC. Protein sequence: CASSFGTSYEQYF. Using reference TRBV28 and TRBJ2-7 for the parts outside the CDR3, the full variable domain is DVKVTQSSRYLVKRTGEKVFLECVQDMDHENMFWYRQDPGLGLRLIYFSYDVKMKEKGDIPEGYSVSREKKERFSLILESASTNQTSMYLCASSFGTSYEQYFGPGTRLTVT.

V and J are TRBV7-8 and TRBJ2-2; 11 nucleotides agree with TRBD2. From germline, CDR1 is SGHVS and CDR2 FQNEAQ. V lost 5 bases and J lost 0; bases outside the gene matches: 8. The CDR3 totals 18 residues. CDR3 residues: CASSPTGLAAANTGELFF. In DNA, the CDR3 is TGTGCCAGCAGCCCGACGGGACTAGCGGCCGCGAACACCGGGGAGCTGTTTTTT.